Listed here are 31 T cell receptor beta chains from one sample, sequenced in a study of OX40 agonist ivuxolimab in advanced cancers. Produced via immunoSEQ multiplex PCR; TCRdb's table is partial and in-frame only. This sample has about 69,000 clones, with around 87% found just once. The input for sequencing was CD4+ or CD8+ T cells sorted from blood, taken in a trial of the OX40 agonist ivuxolimab. These receptors all come from an adult with an advanced solid tumor such as melanoma, head and neck, liver or kidney cancer.

The J gene is TRBJ2-7, the V gene TRBV5-8, with 11 bases fitting TRBD2. Germline CDR1 is SGHTS and CDR2 is YDEGEE. V trimming: 0 bases; J trimming: 3 bases; junction bases outside the gene matches: 5. The CDR3 runs to 16 residues. CDR3 loop: CASSLGLAGRFYEQYF. In DNA, the CDR3 is TGTGCCAGCAGCTTGGGACTAGCGGGACGATTCTACGAGCAGTACTTC. Complete variable domain (other parts from reference TRBV5-8 and TRBJ2-7): EAGVTQSPTHLIKTRGQQATLRCSPISGHTSVYWYQQALGLGLQFLLWYDEGEERNRGNFPPRFSGRQFPNYSSELNVNALELEDSALYLCASSLGLAGRFYEQYFGPGTRLTVT.

V gene TRBV19 combines with J gene TRBJ2-1, with TRBD1 matching over 12 bases. J was trimmed by 0 bases and V by 7 bases; bases with no gene match: 10. Looked up from germline, CDR1 is LNHDA and CDR2 is SQIVND (reference sequence). The CDR3 loop spans 18 amino acids. CDR3 in DNA: TGTGCCAGTACCGCCGGGACAGGGGGCTCGGGCTCCTACAATGAGCAGTTCTTC. Translation: CASTAGTGGSGSYNEQFF.

The CDR3 loop reads CASSIGALFDEKLFF. DNA for the CDR3: TGTGCCAGTAGTATAGGGGCATTATTCGATGAAAAACTGTTTTTT. The chain joins TRBV19 to TRBJ1-4; D call uncertain. The CDR3 totals 15 residues. Trimming cost V 1 base and J 6 bases, with 12 bases left between them. Germline CDR1 and CDR2: LNHDA and SQIVND (reference sequence).

V and J are TRBV18 and TRBJ1-1; D remains unclear. Per the germline V gene, CDR1 is KGHSH and CDR2 is LQKENI. Trimming took 6 bases from V and 3 from J, leaving 8 bases between them. The CDR3 runs to 12 residues. The CDR3 protein is CASSPTDTEAFF. CDR3 coding DNA: TGTGCCAGCTCCCCCACAGACACTGAAGCTTTCTTT.

The chain uses TRBV7-9 and TRBJ2-7, with 10 bases that match TRBD2. There are 16 residues in the CDR3. The junction had 9 bases not matched to a gene; V was cut back by 5 bases and J by 2 bases. CDR1 and CDR2 (germline): SEHNR, FQNEAQ (reference sequence). For the CDR3, the DNA is TGTGCCAGCAGCCTAGTGGTAGGACTAGCGGCCTACGAGCAGTACTTC. Translated: CASSLVVGLAAYEQYF.

A single count supports this clone. The chain employs TRBV6-5 and TRBJ2-7; TRBD2 matches 10 bases. Germline CDR1 is MNHEY and CDR2 is SVGAGI. This CDR3 comprises 13 residues. The trim removed 4 bases at V and 4 bases at J, leaving 1 base unmatched. The CDR3 DNA reads TGTGCCAGCAGTTCGACTAGCGGGTACGAGCAGTACTTC. This sequence encodes CASSSTSGYEQYF.

This clone is termed medium-sized. The sample carries other DNA sequences with the same CDR3. The V gene is TRBV6-5, the J gene TRBJ2-4; D unclear. The germline gives CDR1 MNHEY, CDR2 SVGAGI. The CDR3 is made up of 13 amino acids. V was cut by 2 bases and J by 6 bases, with 8 bases left in between. This CDR3 is CASSYREGNIQYF. The CDR3 coding sequence is TGTGCCAGCAGTTACAGAGAAGGAAACATTCAGTACTTC.

CDR3 nucleotide sequence: TGTGCCTGGGGCCCCGGGACAGGGCAAGAGACCCAGTACTTC. Encoded protein: CAWGPGTGQETQYF. The chain couples TRBV30 to TRBJ2-5; 9 nucleotides line up with TRBD1. Trimming removed 5 bases from V and 2 bases from J; junction bases left unmatched: 6. Per the germline V gene, CDR1 is GTSNPN and CDR2 is SVGIG (reference sequence). CDR3 length: 14 residues.

This clone showed up just a few times. CDR3 residues: CASSAYRGVEAFF. CDR3 in DNA: TGTGCTAGCTCAGCTTATCGTGGAGTCGAAGCTTTCTTT. The rearrangement joins TRBV7-7 to TRBJ1-1; D call uncertain. The CDR3 is made up of 13 amino acids. In germline, CDR1 is SSHAT, CDR2 FNYEAQ (reference sequence).

The chain has TRBV10-3 and TRBJ2-1; D unclear. From germline, CDR1 is ENHRY and CDR2 SYGVKD. The CDR3 runs 11 residues. V shed 8 bases and J shed 8 bases, with 10 bases lying between them. For the CDR3, the DNA is TGTGCCATCTGGGAAGAGGATGAGCAGTTCTTC. Its protein product is CAIWEEDEQFF.

The J gene is TRBJ2-7, the V gene TRBV6-1; D is ambiguous. Germline CDR1 is MNHNS and CDR2 is SASEGT. The CDR3 is 16 amino acids. V was cut by 1 base and J by 3 bases, with 16 bases left in between. In DNA, the CDR3 is TGTGCCAGCAGTGAAGGTATACAGCCTGGGGTCTACGAGCAGTACTTC. It codes for CASSEGIQPGVYEQYF.

J is TRBJ2-1 and V is TRBV4-2; TRBD2 agrees at 8 bases. Germline CDR1 and CDR2: LGHNA and YNFKEQ. The CDR3 extends over 14 amino acids. J was trimmed by 10 bases and V by 6 bases; bases with no gene match: 11. The DNA for the CDR3 is TGTGCCAGCAGTACAGACCTGTTAGCGGGGGAGCAGTTCTTC. This sequence encodes CASSTDLLAGEQFF.

The genes are TRBV7-9 and TRBJ2-1; D gene unclear. This CDR3 spans 14 amino acids. V was pared by 4 bases and J by 5 bases, with 12 bases between. Germline V CDR1 and CDR2: SEHNR, FQNEAQ (reference sequence). The CDR3: CASSSVAGNNEQFF. CDR3 sequence (DNA): TGTGCCAGCAGCTCAGTGGCAGGTAACAATGAGCAGTTCTTC.

This chain uses TRBV28 with TRBJ1-1; 8 nucleotides agree with TRBD1. With V trimmed by 6 bases and J by 4 bases, 16 bases remained unmatched. In germline, CDR1 is MDHEN, CDR2 SYDVKM. CDR3 size: 17 residues. CDR3 region: CASRGPGQGVFPTEAFF. As DNA, the CDR3 is TGTGCCAGCAGAGGACCCGGACAGGGAGTCTTCCCCACTGAAGCTTTCTTT.

This clone is a singleton in its sample. This chain joins TRBV4-2 and TRBJ1-1, with TRBD1 identical over 7 bases. CDR3 size: 17 residues. Germline V gene sequence: CDR1 LGHNA, CDR2 YNFKEQ. Unmatched junction bases numbered 12, after V lost 0 bases and J lost 5 bases. DNA of the CDR3: TGTGCCAGCAGCCAAGACCCATCCTTGACAGGGTGGACTGAAGCTTTCTTT. This codes for CASSQDPSLTGWTEAFF.

This clone was seen just once. This rearrangement joins TRBV29-1 to TRBJ2-7, with 7 nucleotides matching TRBD1. The trim removed 2 bases at V and 2 bases at J, leaving 3 bases unmatched. The CDR3 loop spans 13 amino acids. Per the germline V gene, CDR1 is SQVTM and CDR2 is ANQGSEA. The CDR3 is CSVETGDPYEQYF. The CDR3 bases are TGCAGCGTTGAAACAGGGGACCCCTACGAGCAGTACTTC.

The V and J genes are TRBV27 and TRBJ1-6; no clear D gene. This CDR3 is 12 amino acids long. V was clipped by 2 bases and J by 8 bases, with 4 bases between them. Germline CDR1 reads MNHEY; CDR2 reads SMNVEV (reference sequence). For the CDR3, the DNA is TGTGCCAGCAGTTTAGCGGATTCACCCCTCCACTTT. Translated: CASSLADSPLHF.

The chain employs TRBV4-1 and TRBJ1-2; D is unclear. V lost 4 bases to trimming and J lost 6 bases, with 12 bases between them. The CDR3 has 13 amino acids. The V gene's germline CDR1 is MGHRA and CDR2 YSYEKL. The CDR3 sequence: CASSLDSWDGYTF. As DNA, the CDR3 is TGCGCCAGCAGCCTGGATAGCTGGGATGGCTACACCTTC.

The V and J genes are TRBV28 and TRBJ1-1, with TRBD1 as a possible D gene (6 bases). Trimming pared 4 bases from V and 0 bases from J, leaving 18 bases between. The CDR3 consists of 17 residues. Per germline, CDR1 MDHEN and CDR2 SYDVKM. The CDR3, as DNA: TGTGCCAGCAGTTGGGGGGTCCAGGACAGCATGAACACTGAAGCTTTCTTT. It is translated as CASSWGVQDSMNTEAFF.

The rearrangement uses TRBV29-1 and TRBJ2-3; TRBD2 agrees at 12 bases. Trimming cost V 1 base and J 0 bases; bases outside gene matches: 8. Germline V gene data show CDR1 as SQVTM and CDR2 as ANQGSEA. This CDR3 region has 18 residues. This CDR3 is CSVEGVLAGGSSTDTQYF. The CDR3 region has the DNA TGCAGCGTTGAAGGGGTACTAGCGGGAGGATCTAGCACAGATACGCAGTATTTT.

The V gene is TRBV6-5, the J gene TRBJ2-7; 11 nucleotides match TRBD2. Germline-derived CDR1 and CDR2 are MNHEY and SVGAGI. The CDR3 sequence is 14 residues long. Trimming at V came to 6 bases and at J to 3 bases, leaving 4 bases not matched to a gene. CDR3 coding DNA: TGTGCCAGCAGCGGACTAGCGGGCATCTACGAGCAGTACTTC. This encodes CASSGLAGIYEQYF.

This clone was observed once. This rearrangement joins TRBV4-1 to TRBJ1-2; tentatively, D is TRBD1 (6 bases). V was trimmed by 5 bases and J by 8 bases, leaving 12 bases between them. Germline CDR1 and CDR2: MGHRA and YSYEKL. CDR3 length: 12 amino acids. The CDR3 loop is CASSFLGGGYTF. CDR3 in DNA: TGCGCCAGCAGCTTTTTAGGGGGAGGCTACACCTTC.

The chain combines TRBV7-9 with TRBJ1-1; TRBD1 aligns across 7 bases. Germline lookup yields CDR1 SEHNR and CDR2 FQNEAQ (reference sequence). The trim removed 4 bases at V and 7 bases at J, leaving 15 bases unmatched. The CDR3 covers 16 residues. CDR3 in amino acids: CASSSLSTGTAFEAFF. CDR3 nucleotides: TGTGCCAGCAGCTCCCTTAGCACCGGGACAGCGTTTGAAGCTTTCTTT.

This clone turned up a few times. V and J are TRBV27 and TRBJ1-1; 7 bases are shared with TRBD1. The junction had 9 bases not matched to a gene; V was cut back by 6 bases and J by 8 bases. The CDR3 consists of 13 residues. Looked up from germline, CDR1 is MNHEY and CDR2 is SMNVEV (reference sequence). DNA for the CDR3: TGTGCCAGCAGACCGGACAGGACCCTAGAAGCTTTCTTT. Its translation: CASRPDRTLEAFF.

About this clone: A junction boundary mismatches the germline segment, possibly from a read error. V gene TRBV14 combines with J gene TRBJ2-1; 11 positions agree with TRBD2. Germline lookup yields CDR1 SGHDN and CDR2 FVKESK. The CDR3 has 15 amino acids. DNA of the CDR3: TGTGCCAGCAGACGGACTAGCGGGTATTACAATGGGCAGTTCTTC. Encoded protein: CASRRTSGYYNGQFF.

CDR3 protein: CASHLTSNYEQYF. The CDR3 DNA reads TGTGCCAGCCACTTGACATCTAACTACGAGCAGTACTTC. The V call is TRBV7-2, the J call TRBJ2-7; unclear D gene. The germline gives CDR1 SGHTA, CDR2 FQGNSA. The CDR3 runs 13 residues. Trimming took 8 bases from V and 3 from J, leaving 14 bases between them.

The chain carries TRBV29-1 and TRBJ2-7, with D maybe TRBD1 (6 bases). V dropped 6 bases and J dropped 2 bases, with 14 bases sitting between them. This CDR3 spans 13 amino acids. The germline CDR1 and CDR2 sequences are SQVTM and ANQGSEA. The CDR3 spells CSVLNRETYEQYF. The CDR3, as DNA: TGCAGCGTCCTCAACAGGGAGACCTACGAGCAGTACTTC.

This clone showed up just once. This chain joins TRBV25-1 and TRBJ2-2; TRBD2 aligns across 7 bases. V dropped 6 bases and J dropped 1; count of bases not matched to a gene: 8. The CDR3 runs to 16 residues. CDR1 is MGHDK and CDR2 is SYGVNS in the germline V gene. CDR3 protein: CASSDHGTMNTGELFF. The CDR3 DNA reads as TGTGCCAGCAGCGATCACGGGACTATGAACACCGGGGAGCTGTTTTTT.

The chain uses TRBV29-1 and TRBJ2-7; no firm D call. V was trimmed by 7 bases and J by 2 bases, leaving 21 bases between them. The CDR3 length is 15 residues. Germline loops: CDR1 SQVTM, CDR2 ANQGSEA. As DNA, the CDR3 is TGCAGCGCAACAACAGCAGACTCAGCCGCCTACGAGCAGTACTTC. It translates to CSATTADSAAYEQYF.

The chain carries TRBV20-1 and TRBJ2-3; the D is unclear. V was trimmed by 3 bases and J by 2 bases, leaving 3 bases between them. CDR1 is DFQATT, CDR2 SNEGSKA, per germline (reference sequence). The CDR3 covers 11 residues. CDR3 bases: TGCAGTGCTAGTCTCACAGATACGCAGTATTTT. Its protein is CSASLTDTQYF.

The rearrangement joins TRBV19 to TRBJ1-1; TRBD1 is a possible D gene (5 bases). This CDR3 contains 13 residues. V was clipped by 11 bases and J by 6 bases, with 19 bases between them. Per the germline V gene, CDR1 is LNHDA and CDR2 is SQIVND (reference sequence). The CDR3 spells CASRSGVGAEAFF. The CDR3 DNA is TGTGCCTCCAGATCGGGGGTAGGGGCTGAAGCTTTCTTT.